Included here is one T cell receptor (beta chain) sequence, with context. With 8 bases clipped from V and 5 bases from J, the junction kept 9 bases outside the gene matches. The CDR3 loop spans 15 amino acids. From germline, CDR1 is LNHNV and CDR2 YYDKDF (reference sequence). Only in-frame clones appear in the TCRdb table, and some are missing; sequencing was by immunoSEQ multiplex PCR. The table lists 75,000 to 95,000 clones, roughly 90% of them singletons, with approximately 1.5% in the top ten. The record originates from a study of T cell changes during pregnancy in multiple sclerosis. The sequences come from peripheral blood, collected in the first trimester of pregnancy. The sequence derives from a female donor with multiple sclerosis, enrolled in a pregnancy study. The V call is TRBV15, the J call TRBJ2-2; 9 bases line up with TRBD1. The CDR3 nucleotides read TGTGCCACCCGAACCGACAGGGGGTGGACCGGGGAGCTGTTTTTT. Protein sequence: CATRTDRGWTGELFF.